The clone carrying this TCR beta chain was observed a single time. As yet, its antigen is unknown. This record belongs to a study of cytomegalovirus exposure and HLA in healthy donors. About the research overall: The 110 or so validation repertoires used the same platform as the roughly 620 first-cohort repertoires, a later analysis reported. Study-wide results and limits: The tendency of first-cohort TCR clusters to co-occur in the 120 or so validation repertoires emerged from a later analysis.

CDR1 MDHEN and CDR2 SYDVKM come from the germline V gene. The CDR3 is made up of 16 amino acids. The V end was cut by 3 bases, the J end by 2 bases, with 13 bases between. Data came from immunoSEQ multiplex PCR; TCRdb stores just in-frame clones and leaves some out. In the table there are tens of thousands of clones, roughly 94% of which are singletons. Sequences were obtained from PBMCs. The source is a woman in her late teens or twenties in good health and CMV-seronegative. The chain links TRBV28 to TRBJ1-4; D is undetermined. For the CDR3, the DNA is TGTGCCAGCAGTTTTGAGTTGCTAACTACTAATGAAAAACTGTTTTTT. This translates into CASSFELLTTNEKLFF.